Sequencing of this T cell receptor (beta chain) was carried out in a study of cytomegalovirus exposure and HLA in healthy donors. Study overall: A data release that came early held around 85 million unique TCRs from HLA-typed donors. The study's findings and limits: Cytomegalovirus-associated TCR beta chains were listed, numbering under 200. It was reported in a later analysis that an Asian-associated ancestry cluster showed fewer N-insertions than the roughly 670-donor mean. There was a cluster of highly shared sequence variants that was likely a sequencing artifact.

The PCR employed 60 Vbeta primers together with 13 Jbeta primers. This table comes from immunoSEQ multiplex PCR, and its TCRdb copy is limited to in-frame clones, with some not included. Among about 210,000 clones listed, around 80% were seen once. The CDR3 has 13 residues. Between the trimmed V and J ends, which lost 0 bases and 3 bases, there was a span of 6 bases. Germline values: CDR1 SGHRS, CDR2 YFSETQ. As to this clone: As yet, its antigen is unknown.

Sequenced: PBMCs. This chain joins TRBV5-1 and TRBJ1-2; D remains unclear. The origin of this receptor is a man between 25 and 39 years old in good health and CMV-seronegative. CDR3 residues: CASSLAPDYGYTF. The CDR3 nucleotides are TGCGCCAGCAGCTTGGCGCCGGACTATGGCTACACCTTC.